The sequence of this T cell receptor beta chain was determined in a study of blood T cell repertoires in COVID-19. CDR3 length: 14 amino acids. Germline CDR1 is SEHNR and CDR2 is FQNEAQ (reference sequence). The ends were cut back, 4 bases at V and 8 bases at J, with 17 bases in the middle. Participants, about 18 to 90 years old, spanned approximately 26 US areas. The study assigned cohorts using participant-reported clinical history. Original data processing: The authors estimated nucleated cell counts from reference gene primer amplification. Repertoires were generated with immunoSEQ multiplex PCR, while TCRdb's copy carries only in-frame clones and drops some. For V, J and clone size, that table is used; D and trimming come from the DNA. The data show approximately 160,000 clones, about 86% seen once.

The TCR sequence derives from a woman in her fifties or sixties in a cohort exposed to, infected with or recovered from COVID-19 (not recorded which). The rearrangement uses TRBV7-9 and TRBJ1-2; weak D call: TRBD1 (6 bases). The sequencing sample was made of PBMCs or T cells enriched from blood (not recorded which). The CDR3 DNA sequence: TGTGCCAGCAGCTCACAGGGTAGAGTGAGCGGCTACACCTTC. It is translated as CASSSQGRVSGYTF.